This entry lists 13 T cell receptor beta chains sequenced from one sample in a study of blood T cell repertoires in COVID-19. Libraries were prepared by immunoSEQ multiplex PCR; TCRdb keeps only in-frame clonotypes and omits some of them. This repertoire shows approximately 340,000 clones, about 91% found once; its top ten account for roughly a tenth. Sequences were obtained from peripheral blood. Receptors originate from a man under 40 with COVID-19, enrolled during active disease.

DNA for the CDR3: TGTGCCAGCAGCCCCGGGGTAGCGGGAGGGCCGGGGGAGACCCAGTACTTC. It is translated as CASSPGVAGGPGETQYF. The chain is built from TRBV6-4 and TRBJ2-5, with 11 positions matching TRBD2. The CDR3 totals 17 residues. Per germline, CDR1 MRHNA and CDR2 SNTAGT. The ends lost 6 bases at V and 5 bases at J; junction bases unmatched: 14.

This chain uses TRBV12-1 with TRBJ2-7; the table's TRBD2 call for D was not verified on the DNA. TRBV12-1 is a pseudogene locus. The CDR3 runs to 11 residues. The CDR3 nucleotides are TGTGCCAGCAGCTTTTTTAACGAGCAGTACTTC. Translated: CASSFFNEQYF.

The rearrangement uses TRBV19 and TRBJ2-3; 13 bases fit TRBD2. Trimming took 4 bases from V and 7 from J; bases not matched to a gene: 8. The length of the CDR3 is 16 residues. Germline V CDR1 and CDR2: LNHDA, SQIVND (reference sequence). Written as DNA, the CDR3 is TGTGCCAGTAGTACCGGACTAGCGGGAGAGGGTTATACGCAGTATTTT. It translates to CASSTGLAGEGYTQYF.

The chain carries TRBV6-5 and TRBJ2-7, with a tentative D call TRBD2 (5 bases). The CDR3 consists of 11 residues. Trimming removed 10 bases from V and 0 bases from J, with 7 bases in between. The germline CDR1 and CDR2 sequences are MNHEY and SVGAGI. CDR3 amino acids: CATGNSYEQYF. In DNA, the CDR3 is TGTGCCACGGGGAACTCCTACGAGCAGTACTTC.

This chain links TRBV5-1 with TRBJ2-1; weak D call: TRBD1 (5 bases). With 4 bases removed from V and 2 bases from J, the gap between germline ends came to 16 bases. The CDR3 runs 16 residues. Germline V gives CDR1 SGHRS, CDR2 YFSETQ. The CDR3 coding sequence is TGCGCCAGCAGCCCTTTGGGGCACACCACCTACAATGAGCAGTTCTTC. The encoded protein is CASSPLGHTTYNEQFF.

A remark on this clone: Other nucleotide sequences from this sample produce the same CDR3. The rearrangement uses TRBV18 and TRBJ2-7; the D gene is possibly TRBD1 (5 bases). Germline V gives CDR1 KGHSH, CDR2 LQKENI. The V gene lost 3 bases and the J gene lost 1 base, with 10 bases spanning the gap. This CDR3 comprises 14 residues. In DNA form, the CDR3 reads TGTGCCAGCTCACCTGTCCAGGGTTCCTACGAGCAGTACTTC. It codes for CASSPVQGSYEQYF.

The rearrangement uses TRBV28 and TRBJ2-1, with 7 bases that match TRBD2. CDR1 is MDHEN and CDR2 is SYDVKM in the germline V gene. V shed 6 bases, J shed 4 bases, and the junction held 9 bases outside the gene matches. The length of the CDR3 is 15 residues. The CDR3, as DNA: TGTGCCAGCAGGGGCTCGCGGGAGAAATACAATGAGCAGTTCTTC. Translating gives CASRGSREKYNEQFF.

The rearrangement joins TRBV28 to TRBJ1-1; D is undetermined. Germline loops: CDR1 MDHEN, CDR2 SYDVKM. The germline V and J ends were trimmed by 6 bases and 4 bases, with 9 bases remaining between them. CDR3 size: 12 residues. This chain's CDR3 is CASREGGTEAFF. As DNA, the CDR3 is TGTGCCAGCAGGGAAGGAGGCACTGAAGCTTTCTTT. Looking up the rest from reference TRBV28 and TRBJ1-1 gives the full variable domain: DVKVTQSSRYLVKRTGEKVFLECVQDMDHENMFWYRQDPGLGLRLIYFSYDVKMKEKGDIPEGYSVSREKKERFSLILESASTNQTSMYLCASREGGTEAFFGQGTRLTVV.

The genes are TRBV20-1 and TRBJ1-2; 7 bases align to TRBD1. This CDR3 comprises 14 residues. Germline lookup yields CDR1 DFQATT and CDR2 SNEGSKA (reference sequence). V shed 3 bases and J 3 bases; nucleotides not matched to a gene: 7. CDR3 DNA sequence: TGCAGTGCTAGTGATAACAGGGGATACTATGGCTACACCTTC. This sequence encodes CSASDNRGYYGYTF.

The chain links TRBV30 to TRBJ1-4, with TRBD1 as a possible D gene (5 bases). The germline gives CDR1 GTSNPN, CDR2 SVGIG (reference sequence). The CDR3 is made up of 13 amino acids. V dropped 2 bases and J dropped 6 bases, with 10 bases sitting between them. Here the CDR3 reads CAWSPDSHEKLFF. Here the CDR3 DNA reads TGTGCCTGGAGTCCCGACAGTCATGAAAAACTGTTTTTT.

The rearrangement joins TRBV5-1 to TRBJ1-6, with TRBD1 matching 7 bases. This CDR3 comprises 14 residues. Per germline, CDR1 SGHRS and CDR2 YFSETQ. J was trimmed by 7 bases and V by 4 bases; bases with no gene match: 5. Written as DNA, the CDR3 is TGCGCCAGCAGCGATTGGGACAGAAATTCACCCCTCCACTTT. Translation gives CASSDWDRNSPLHF.

This rearrangement joins TRBV5-6 to TRBJ2-2, with TRBD1 as a possible D gene (5 bases). Trimming took off 3 bases at V and 1 base at J, with 10 bases between the two ends. Germline V gives CDR1 SGHDT, CDR2 YYEEEE. The CDR3 covers 15 residues. The CDR3 here is CASSWGRWNTGELFF. CDR3 sequence (DNA): TGTGCCAGCAGCTGGGGCCGGTGGAACACCGGGGAGCTGTTTTTT.

The chain links TRBV30 to TRBJ2-3, with 9 bases fitting TRBD1. From germline, CDR1 is GTSNPN and CDR2 SVGIG (reference sequence). V gave up 4 bases and J gave up 6 bases; unmatched junction bases: 11. The CDR3 has 15 amino acids. CDR3 nucleotides: TGTGCCTGGACTGTAGGGGACAGGGTGGCCGATACGCAGTATTTT. This encodes CAWTVGDRVADTQYF.